This TCR beta chain was profiled in a study of T cell repertoires in cytomegalovirus infection. Overall study context: Shared public TCR beta signatures pointed to both CMV infection and a matching HLA type.

There are many counts of this clonotype. Its antigen remains unidentified. TCRdb reanalysed the reads using MiXCR and keeps one entry per CDR3 protein. The data contain hundreds of thousands of distinct CDR3 sequences, 15% to 20% of them singletons. Regarding the study as a whole: HLA-C-restricted CMV-specific TCR beta clonotypes prevailed in the ex vivo response. Carriage of CMV together with the relevant HLA was identifiable through cumulative public TCR beta family frequency.

Sequencing used PBMCs. The sequence was obtained from a human donor in good health (CMV status not recorded). Some clones in this sample may be carry-over from other donors' samples.

CDR3 amino acids: CASRRTGGGKNIQYF. DNA of the CDR3: TGTGCCAGCAGAAGGACAGGGGGCGGCAAAAACATTCAGTACTTC. The chain combines TRBV6-1 with TRBJ2-4; 11 bases align to TRBD1. CDR3 length: 15 amino acids. Losses at the gene ends were 6 bases for V and 3 bases for J; bases not matched to a gene: 4. Germline V gene sequence: CDR1 MNHNS, CDR2 SASEGT.